The 17 T cell receptor beta chains listed next were all sequenced from one sample in a study of blood T cell repertoires in COVID-19. Some clones are missing from TCRdb's copy, which holds only in-frame ones; the method was immunoSEQ multiplex PCR. The sample has about 400,000 clones; approximately 86% are singletons. The specimen was PBMCs or T cells enriched from blood (not recorded which). The receptors derive from a woman aged 40 to 50 with acute COVID-19.

The chain uses TRBV27 and TRBJ2-2; 10 bases map to TRBD1. V lost 2 bases to trimming and J lost 4 bases; unmatched junction nucleotides: 1. Germline V gives CDR1 MNHEY, CDR2 SMNVEV (reference sequence). The CDR3 sequence is 15 residues long. CDR3 nucleotides: TGTGCCAGCAGTTTAAGGGACAGGGGCACCGGGGAGCTGTTTTTT. It specifies CASSLRDRGTGELFF.

The V and J genes are TRBV18 and TRBJ2-1; 7 bases map to TRBD1. The germline CDR1 and CDR2 sequences are KGHSH and LQKENI. With V trimmed by 3 bases and J by 4 bases, 3 bases remained unmatched. The CDR3 sequence is 14 residues long. CDR3 nucleotide sequence: TGTGCCAGCTCACCTCCGGGACAGTACAATGAGCAGTTCTTC. This encodes CASSPPGQYNEQFF.

This clone was seen just once. Here the CDR3 reads CASSLSSYNEQFF. CDR3 coding DNA: TGTGCCAGCAGTTTGAGCTCCTACAATGAGCAGTTCTTC. The chain employs TRBV12-3 or TRBV12-4 and TRBJ2-1; D unresolved. The CDR3 spans 13 residues. The V end lost 3 bases, the J end lost 0 bases, and 3 bases lay between the germline ends.

V and J are TRBV6-5 and TRBJ2-7, with D possibly matching TRBD2 (6 bases). CDR1 MNHEY and CDR2 SVGAGI come from the germline V gene. Trimming stripped 2 bases from V and 1 base from J, with 9 bases between. The CDR3 is 14 residues long. CDR3 amino acids: CASSYGEESYEQYF. The CDR3 coding sequence is TGTGCCAGCAGTTACGGGGAGGAGTCCTACGAGCAGTACTTC.

The rearrangement uses TRBV15 and TRBJ1-4; 7 nucleotides align to TRBD1. The CDR3 is made up of 16 amino acids. V lost 0 bases, J lost 5 bases, and 6 bases stayed unmatched. Germline CDR1 is LNHNV and CDR2 is YYDKDF (reference sequence). CDR3 in amino acids: CATSREGPGGNEKLFF. The DNA for the CDR3 is TGTGCCACCAGCAGAGAAGGGCCAGGGGGGAATGAAAAACTGTTTTTT.

The chain carries TRBV19 and TRBJ1-5, with a weak D call TRBD1 (6 bases). This CDR3 contains 15 residues. The V end was cut by 4 bases, the J end by 9 bases, with 19 bases between. Germline assignment: CDR1 LNHDA and CDR2 SQIVND (reference sequence). The CDR3 coding sequence is TGTGCCAGTAGTACGGACAGTCGGGGTGCGGGGCCCCAGCATTTT. Residues: CASSTDSRGAGPQHF.

The V call is TRBV6-5, the J call TRBJ1-1; possibly TRBD1 for D (5 bases). Per germline, CDR1 MNHEY and CDR2 SVGAGI. This CDR3 contains 13 residues. V lost 6 bases, J lost 7 bases, and 15 bases lay in between. The CDR3 DNA sequence: TGTGCCAGCAGCCTTATCTCGACAGTTGAAGCTTTCTTT. Protein sequence: CASSLISTVEAFF.

This clone was counted at least ten times. CDR3 loop: CASSNTGYNQPQHF. For the CDR3, the DNA is TGTGCCAGTAGCAATACAGGTTACAATCAGCCCCAGCATTTT. The chain combines TRBV19 with TRBJ1-5; a possible D gene is TRBD1 (5 bases). This CDR3 spans 14 amino acids. Germline assignment: CDR1 LNHDA and CDR2 SQIVND (reference sequence). Trimming left V 6 bases short and J 3 bases short, with 12 bases between.

This chain uses TRBV6-1 with TRBJ1-2; TRBD1 is a possible D gene (5 bases). V was clipped by 2 bases and J by 7 bases, with 20 bases between them. This CDR3 region has 16 residues. CDR1 and CDR2 (germline): MNHNS, SASEGT. The CDR3 region is CASSEISGANRSGYTF. The CDR3 DNA reads as TGTGCCAGCAGTGAAATATCCGGAGCGAACAGGAGTGGCTACACCTTC.

J is TRBJ2-7 and V is TRBV10-3, with TRBD1 identical over 7 bases. Trimming removed 10 bases from V and 2 bases from J; junction bases left unmatched: 2. Per germline, CDR1 ENHRY and CDR2 SYGVKD. The CDR3 sequence is 11 residues long. The CDR3 loop is CATGQTYEQYF. The CDR3 bases are TGTGCCACGGGACAGACCTACGAGCAGTACTTC.

This chain connects TRBV3-1 (or the pseudogene TRBV3-2) to TRBJ1-5; 7 bases agree with TRBD1. The CDR3 extends over 14 amino acids. CDR1 and CDR2 from the germline V gene are LGHDT and YNNKEL (reference sequence). V was clipped by 5 bases and J by 4 bases; unmatched bases: 5. CDR3 loop: CASSIGTENQPQHF. In DNA form, the CDR3 reads TGTGCCAGCAGCATAGGGACAGAAAATCAGCCCCAGCATTTT.

The chain has TRBV5-1 and TRBJ2-2; 12 nucleotides match TRBD2. Trimming at V came to 4 bases and at J to 4 bases, leaving 8 bases not matched to a gene. Germline V lookup: CDR1 SGHRS, CDR2 YFSETQ. CDR3 length: 17 residues. Written as DNA, the CDR3 is TGCGCCAGCAGCGCAACTAGCGGGGGGCGCGGCACCGGGGAGCTGTTTTTT. Translating gives CASSATSGGRGTGELFF. The whole variable domain, remainder taken from reference TRBV5-1 and TRBJ2-2, is KAGVTQTPRYLIKTRGQQVTLSCSPISGHRSVSWYQQTPGQGLQFLFEYFSETQRNKGNFPGRFSGRQFSNSRSEMNVSTLELGDSALYLCASSATSGGRGTGELFFGEGSRLTVL.

J is TRBJ1-1 and V is TRBV20-1; TRBD1 is a possible D gene (5 bases). Trimming pared 6 bases from V and 11 bases from J, leaving 16 bases between. CDR3 length equals 11 residues. Germline V gene data show CDR1 as DFQATT and CDR2 as SNEGSKA (reference sequence). CDR3 DNA: TGCAGTGCCCCCCTAGGGGTTCGGGCTTTCTTT. It specifies CSAPLGVRAFF.

This clone turned up a few times. The chain combines TRBV6-2 or TRBV6-3 with TRBJ1-2; the D gene is possibly TRBD1 (6 bases). This CDR3 is built from 14 residues. V lost 4 bases, J lost 5 bases, and 14 bases lay in between. Germline V gives CDR1 MNHEY, CDR2 SVGEGT. In DNA form, the CDR3 reads TGTGCCAGCAGTTCGGGACAAAACCCGTATGGCTACACCTTC. Encoded protein: CASSSGQNPYGYTF.

The chain recombines TRBV10-3 with TRBJ2-2; weak D call: TRBD2 (5 bases). Deletions cut 0 bases from V and 3 bases from J, with 11 bases between. CDR1 ENHRY and CDR2 SYGVKD come from the germline V gene. This CDR3 spans 16 amino acids. The CDR3 bases are TGTGCCATCAGTGAGTCCGGCGGGCTATACACCGGGGAGCTGTTTTTT. It specifies CAISESGGLYTGELFF.

The J gene is TRBJ2-1, the V gene TRBV19; TRBD1 aligns across 10 bases. V shed 4 bases, J shed 7 bases, and the junction held 7 bases outside the gene matches. CDR1 is LNHDA and CDR2 is SQIVND in the germline V gene (reference sequence). The CDR3 extends over 15 amino acids. The CDR3, as DNA: TGTGCCAGTAGTACGCGACAGGGGGCGCAGAATGAGCAGTTCTTC. It encodes CASSTRQGAQNEQFF.

The chain uses TRBV6-5 and TRBJ2-7; TRBD1 matches at 8 bases. This CDR3 is 13 amino acids long. V gave up 6 bases and J gave up 3 bases; unmatched junction bases: 4. Germline CDR1 reads MNHEY; CDR2 reads SVGAGI. DNA for the CDR3: TGTGCCAGCAGCCGGACAGGGAACTACGAGCAGTACTTC. It specifies CASSRTGNYEQYF.